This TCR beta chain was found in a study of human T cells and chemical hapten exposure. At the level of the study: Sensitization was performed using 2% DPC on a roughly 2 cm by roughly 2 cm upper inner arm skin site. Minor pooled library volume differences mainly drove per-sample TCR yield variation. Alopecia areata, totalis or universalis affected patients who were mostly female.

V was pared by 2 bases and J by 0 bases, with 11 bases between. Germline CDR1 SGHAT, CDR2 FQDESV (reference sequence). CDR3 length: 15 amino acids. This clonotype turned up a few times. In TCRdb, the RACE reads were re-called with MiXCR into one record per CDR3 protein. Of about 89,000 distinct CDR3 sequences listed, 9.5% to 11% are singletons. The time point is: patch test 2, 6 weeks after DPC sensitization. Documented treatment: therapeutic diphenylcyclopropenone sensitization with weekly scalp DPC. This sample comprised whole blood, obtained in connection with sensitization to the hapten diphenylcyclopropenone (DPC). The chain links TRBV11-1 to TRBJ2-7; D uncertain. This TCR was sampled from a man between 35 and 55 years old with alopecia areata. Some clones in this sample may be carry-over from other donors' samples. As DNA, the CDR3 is TGTGCCAGCAGCTTAACTCACCTTAGCTCCTACGAGCAGTACTTC. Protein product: CASSLTHLSSYEQYF. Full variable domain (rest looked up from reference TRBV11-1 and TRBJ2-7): EAEVAQSPRYKITEKSQAVAFWCDPISGHATLYWYRQILGQGPELLVQFQDESVVDDSQLPKDRFSAERLKGVDSTLKIQPAELGDSAMYLCASSLTHLSSYEQYFGPGTRLTVT.